This TCR beta chain was identified in a study of Graves' ophthalmopathy and Graves' hyperthyroidism. Amplification of TCR beta CDR3 regions used RNA transcripts. First-round RT-PCR with HTBI primers preceded a second-round multiplex PCR. TCRdb fed the multiplex PCR reads into MiXCR, producing one record per CDR3 protein. The data show around 1,000,000 distinct CDR3 sequences, about 40% seen once. This CDR3 has 13 residues. V shed 6 bases and J shed 1 base, with 10 bases lying between them. Germline CDR1 SGHKS, CDR2 YYEKEE (reference sequence). Whole-study results and caveats: Among thyroid clonotypes expanded above 0.001 frequency, most also appeared in blood. At just over 70% sensitivity and 72.22% specificity, the model predicted progression of the ophthalmopathy.

Hyperthyroidism cases were recent diagnoses of under 2 months' duration in people aged 18 to 65. Clinical symptoms, serum thyroxine, TRAb, thyroid ultrasound and orbital computed tomography were relied on for diagnosis. Points on this clonotype: Its antigen is still unknown. A much larger clone is a single base away; this may be a read error.

The chain has TRBV5-5 and TRBJ1-1; a weak D match, TRBD1 (6 bases). The specimen sequenced was peripheral blood or thyroid tissue (not recorded which). The receptor was isolated from an adult man with Graves' hyperthyroidism. The CDR3 is CASNQGQNTEAFF. The CDR3 DNA reads as TGTGCCAGCAACCAGGGACAGAACACTGAAGCTTTCTTT.